The 17 T cell receptor beta chains below were found in one sample sequenced in a study of neoadjuvant anti-PD-1 for oral cavity cancer. Sequencing used immunoSEQ multiplex PCR; TCRdb keeps in-frame clones, though not all of them. The table lists 65,000 to 95,000 clones, roughly 80% of them singletons. The starting material was PBMCs, obtained before nivolumab (anti-PD-1) treatment. These receptors came from a person aged 35-79 years with oral cavity squamous cell carcinoma.

The count of this clone is one. The rearrangement uses TRBV6-5 and TRBJ2-3; D not certain. CDR3 length equals 12 residues. V lost 6 bases and J lost 3, with 7 bases in between. Germline loops: CDR1 MNHEY, CDR2 SVGAGI. The CDR3 DNA sequence: TGTGCCAGCAGGGCGACGACAGATACGCAGTATTTT. It encodes CASRATTDTQYF.

The chain joins TRBV20-1 to TRBJ2-3; D call uncertain. In germline, CDR1 is DFQATT, CDR2 SNEGSKA (reference sequence). V lost 3 bases to trimming and J lost 5 bases, with 6 bases between them. The CDR3 sequence is 11 residues long. The CDR3: CSASTLDTQYF. DNA of the CDR3: TGCAGTGCTAGCACCTTAGATACGCAGTATTTT.

This rearrangement joins TRBV7-9 to TRBJ2-5; 11 bases agree with TRBD1. The CDR3 totals 16 residues. The germline CDR1 and CDR2 sequences are SEHNR and FQNEAQ (reference sequence). V trimming: 3 bases; J trimming: 2 bases; junction bases outside the gene matches: 5. The CDR3 here is CASSFGGTGGQETQYF. Written as DNA, the CDR3 is TGTGCCAGCAGCTTCGGGGGGACAGGGGGTCAAGAGACCCAGTACTTC.

This chain connects TRBV6-5 to TRBJ1-1; 7 nucleotides agree with TRBD1. This CDR3 has 13 amino acids. Germline V gene sequence: CDR1 MNHEY, CDR2 SVGAGI. V shed 2 bases and J 10 bases; nucleotides not matched to a gene: 7. CDR3 amino acids: CASSYADRASAFF. CDR3 DNA sequence: TGTGCCAGCAGTTACGCTGACAGGGCTTCAGCTTTCTTT.

V usage is TRBV19 and J usage is TRBJ1-3; D not resolved. Germline lookup yields CDR1 LNHDA and CDR2 SQIVND (reference sequence). V was pared by 8 bases and J by 5 bases, with 13 bases between. This CDR3 has 13 residues. CDR3 protein: CASHPGARNTIYF. Written as DNA, the CDR3 is TGTGCCAGTCATCCGGGAGCTCGAAACACCATATATTTT. Full variable domain (remainder filled in from reference TRBV19 and TRBJ1-3): DGGITQSPKYLFRKEGQNVTLSCEQNLNHDAMYWYRQDPGQGLRLIYYSQIVNDFQKGDIAEGYSVSREKKESFPLTVTSAQKNPTAFYLCASHPGARNTIYFGEGSWLTVV.

V usage is TRBV5-6 and J usage is TRBJ1-4, with no clear D. CDR3 size: 12 residues. Germline V lookup: CDR1 SGHDT, CDR2 YYEEEE. V lost 3 bases to trimming and J lost 7 bases, with 7 bases between them. Here the CDR3 DNA reads TGTGCCAGCAGCTCAGGTTCTGAAAAACTGTTTTTT. Protein: CASSSGSEKLFF.

The V call is TRBV5-5, the J call TRBJ1-4, with 10 bases fitting TRBD1. V lost 2 bases and J lost 8; bases outside the gene matches: 3. Germline assignment: CDR1 SGHKS and CDR2 YYEKEE (reference sequence). The CDR3 is made up of 14 amino acids. The CDR3 DNA reads as TGTGCCAGCAGCTTCGACAGGGGGCTCGAAAAACTGTTTTTT. Its protein product is CASSFDRGLEKLFF.

This clone appeared a single time. Compared with germline, one end of the junction differs, possibly owing to a read error. The V and J genes are TRBV7-7 and TRBJ2-5; TRBD2 matches at 9 bases. CDR3 size: 15 residues. Looked up from germline, CDR1 is SSHAT and CDR2 is FNYEAQ (reference sequence). The CDR3 DNA is TGTGCTAGCAGCTTAGCGCTTAGCGGGAGAGAGACCCAGTACTTC. Translated, it gives CASSLALSGRETQYF.

A note on this clone: At one end the junction does not follow the germline gene, possibly because of a read error. The chain recombines TRBV25-1 with TRBJ2-7, with 8 bases matching TRBD1. Germline CDR1 MGHDK, CDR2 SYGVNS. The length of the CDR3 is 12 residues. The CDR3 spells CAGRTGTYEQYF. The CDR3 coding sequence is TGTGCCGGCAGGACAGGGACCTACGAGCAGTACTTC.

The CDR3 sequence is CASSLKVLPGEQYF. The CDR3 DNA sequence: TGTGCCAGCAGTTTAAAAGTGTTACCTGGCGAGCAGTACTTC. This chain links TRBV27 with TRBJ2-7; D is uncertain. The CDR3 sequence is 14 residues long. CDR1 is MNHEY, CDR2 SMNVEV, per germline (reference sequence). Between the trimmed V and J ends, which lost 2 bases and 6 bases, there was a span of 14 bases.

The J gene is TRBJ2-1, the V gene TRBV4-2; D is unclear. Trimming took 0 bases from V and 4 from J, leaving 10 bases between them. Germline assignment: CDR1 LGHNA and CDR2 YNFKEQ. CDR3 length equals 15 residues. CDR3 coding DNA: TGTGCCAGCAGCCAAGAGGCGGACGTATACAATGAGCAGTTCTTC. This gives the protein CASSQEADVYNEQFF.

This clone has a single count. This sequence joins TRBV6-5 and TRBJ1-2; D ambiguous. Germline CDR1 and CDR2: MNHEY and SVGAGI. The length of the CDR3 is 12 residues. V gave up 8 bases and J gave up 8 bases, with 15 bases separating them. Here the CDR3 DNA reads TGTGCCAGCCCCTGGAGGGTGTGGGGCTACACCTTC. Translation gives CASPWRVWGYTF.

This sequence joins TRBV2 and TRBJ2-2; D gene uncertain. Germline assignment: CDR1 SNHLY and CDR2 FYNNEI. V lost 7 bases to trimming and J lost 8 bases, with 17 bases between them. The CDR3 spans 14 residues. DNA for the CDR3: TGTGCCAGCAACACTCGAACCCCGGTGGGGGAGCTGTTTTTT. Amino acids: CASNTRTPVGELFF.

This chain joins TRBV30 and TRBJ2-7; perhaps D is TRBD1 or TRBD2 (6 bases each). The CDR3 has 13 amino acids. V was shortened by 0 bases and J by 8 bases, with 14 bases between the two germline ends. Germline CDR1 is GTSNPN and CDR2 is SVGIG (reference sequence). DNA for the CDR3: TGTGCCTGGAGTGTACAACCGGGGGCCAAGCAGTACTTC. This sequence encodes CAWSVQPGAKQYF.

CDR3 DNA: TGTGCCTGGAGTTGGGGGAACACTGAAGCTTTCTTT. It codes for CAWSWGNTEAFF. This chain uses TRBV30 with TRBJ1-1; D not certain. The CDR3 is 12 residues long. V dropped 2 bases and J dropped 1 base, with 5 bases sitting between them. Germline V gives CDR1 GTSNPN, CDR2 SVGIG (reference sequence).

V and J are TRBV5-1 and TRBJ2-7, with D tentatively TRBD1 (6 bases). CDR1 SGHRS and CDR2 YFSETQ come from the germline V gene. Trimming cost V 5 bases and J 2 bases, with 14 bases left between them. This CDR3 comprises 14 residues. The CDR3 DNA reads TGCGCCAGCAGGCTATACCAGGGGACCTACGAGCAGTACTTC. It specifies CASRLYQGTYEQYF. Full variable domain (outside the CDR3, taken from reference TRBV5-1 and TRBJ2-7): KAGVTQTPRYLIKTRGQQVTLSCSPISGHRSVSWYQQTPGQGLQFLFEYFSETQRNKGNFPGRFSGRQFSNSRSEMNVSTLELGDSALYLCASRLYQGTYEQYFGPGTRLTVT.

The V call is TRBV5-1, the J call TRBJ2-7; 8 nucleotides match TRBD1. V trimming: 3 bases; J trimming: 3 bases; junction bases outside the gene matches: 11. The CDR3 has 16 amino acids. The germline CDR1 and CDR2 sequences are SGHRS and YFSETQ. CDR3 sequence reads: CASSSAGQGAYYEQYF. The CDR3 DNA is TGCGCCAGCAGCTCGGCCGGACAGGGAGCTTACTACGAGCAGTACTTC.